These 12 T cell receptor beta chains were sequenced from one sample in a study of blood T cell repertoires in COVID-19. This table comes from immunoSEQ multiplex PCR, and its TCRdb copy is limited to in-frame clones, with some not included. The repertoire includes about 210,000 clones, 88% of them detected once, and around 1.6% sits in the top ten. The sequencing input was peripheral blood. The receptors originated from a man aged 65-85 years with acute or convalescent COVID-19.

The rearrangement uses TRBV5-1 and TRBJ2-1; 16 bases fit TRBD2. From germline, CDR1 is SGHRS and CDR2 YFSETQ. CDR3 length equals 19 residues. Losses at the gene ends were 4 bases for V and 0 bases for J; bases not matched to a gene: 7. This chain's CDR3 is CASSLGLAGGRGSYNEQFF. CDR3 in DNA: TGCGCCAGCAGCCTGGGACTAGCGGGAGGGAGGGGCTCCTACAATGAGCAGTTCTTC.

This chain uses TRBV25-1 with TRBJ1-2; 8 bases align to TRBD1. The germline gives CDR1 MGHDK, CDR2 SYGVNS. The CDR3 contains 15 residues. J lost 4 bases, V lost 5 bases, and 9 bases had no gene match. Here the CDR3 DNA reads TGTGCCAGCAGTAACGGACAGGGTTTTGCCTATGGCTACACCTTC. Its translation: CASSNGQGFAYGYTF.

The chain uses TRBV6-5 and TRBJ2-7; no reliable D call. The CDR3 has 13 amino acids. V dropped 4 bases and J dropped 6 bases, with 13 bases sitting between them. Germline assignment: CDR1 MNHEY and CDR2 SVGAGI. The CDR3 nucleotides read TGTGCCAGCAGTTTCTTTGGAGTAGGCGAGCAGTACTTC. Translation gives CASSFFGVGEQYF.

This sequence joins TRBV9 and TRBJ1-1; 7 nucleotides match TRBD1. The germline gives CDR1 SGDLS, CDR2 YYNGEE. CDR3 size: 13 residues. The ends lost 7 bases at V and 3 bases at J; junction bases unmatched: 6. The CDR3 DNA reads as TGTGCCAGCGCAAAGGGGGCTTACACTGAAGCTTTCTTT. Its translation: CASAKGAYTEAFF.

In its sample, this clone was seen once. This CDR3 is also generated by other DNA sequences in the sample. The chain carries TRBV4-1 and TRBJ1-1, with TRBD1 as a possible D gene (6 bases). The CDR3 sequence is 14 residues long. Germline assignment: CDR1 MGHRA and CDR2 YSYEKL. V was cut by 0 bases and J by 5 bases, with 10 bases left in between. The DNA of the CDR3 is TGCGCCAGCAGCCAAGATGGGGGCAGGACTGAAGCTTTCTTT. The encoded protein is CASSQDGGRTEAFF.

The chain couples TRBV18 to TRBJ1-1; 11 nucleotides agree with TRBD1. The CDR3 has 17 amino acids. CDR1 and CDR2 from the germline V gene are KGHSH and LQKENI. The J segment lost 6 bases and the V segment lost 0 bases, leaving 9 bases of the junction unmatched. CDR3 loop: CASSPPGTGGLTSEAFF. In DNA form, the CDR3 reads TGTGCCAGCTCACCACCGGGGACAGGGGGTCTAACGTCTGAAGCTTTCTTT.

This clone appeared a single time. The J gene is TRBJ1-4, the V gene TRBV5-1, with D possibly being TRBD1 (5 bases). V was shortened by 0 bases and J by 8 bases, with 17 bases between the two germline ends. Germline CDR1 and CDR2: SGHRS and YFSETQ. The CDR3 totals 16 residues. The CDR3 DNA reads TGCGCCAGCAGCTTGGCTGGGCGGCAGGGTGGGGAAAAACTGTTTTTT. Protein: CASSLAGRQGGEKLFF.

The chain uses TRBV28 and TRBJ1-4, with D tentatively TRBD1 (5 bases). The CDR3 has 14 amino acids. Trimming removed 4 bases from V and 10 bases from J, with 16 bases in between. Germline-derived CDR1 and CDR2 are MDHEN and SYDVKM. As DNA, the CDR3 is TGTGCCAGCAGTTCATCGAGGACGGGGGGAAAACTGTTTTTT. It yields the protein CASSSSRTGGKLFF.

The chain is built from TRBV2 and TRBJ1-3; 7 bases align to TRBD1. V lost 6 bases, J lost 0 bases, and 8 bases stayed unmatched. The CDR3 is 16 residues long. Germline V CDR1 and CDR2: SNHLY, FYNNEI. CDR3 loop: CASSDYRGSSGNTIYF. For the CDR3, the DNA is TGTGCCAGCAGCGATTACAGGGGAAGCTCTGGAAACACCATATATTTT.

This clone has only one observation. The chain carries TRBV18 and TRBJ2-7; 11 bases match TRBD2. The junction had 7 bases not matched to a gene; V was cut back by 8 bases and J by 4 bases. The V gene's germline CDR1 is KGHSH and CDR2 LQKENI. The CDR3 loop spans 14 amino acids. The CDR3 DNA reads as TGTGCCAGCCAGCCTGGGACTAGCGGTTACGAGCAGTACTTC. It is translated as CASQPGTSGYEQYF.

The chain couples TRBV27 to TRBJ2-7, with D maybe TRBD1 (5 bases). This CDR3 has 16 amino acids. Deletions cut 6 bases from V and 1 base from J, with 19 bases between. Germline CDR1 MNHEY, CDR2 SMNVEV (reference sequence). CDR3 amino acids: CASRGAAALPSYEQYF. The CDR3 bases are TGTGCCAGCAGAGGGGCGGCGGCGTTACCTTCCTACGAGCAGTACTTC.

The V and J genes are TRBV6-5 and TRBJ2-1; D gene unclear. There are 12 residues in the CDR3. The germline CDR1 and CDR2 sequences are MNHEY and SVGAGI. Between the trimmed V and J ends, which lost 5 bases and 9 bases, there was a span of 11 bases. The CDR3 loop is CASSPLVAEQFF. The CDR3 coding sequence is TGTGCCAGCAGTCCCCTGGTGGCTGAGCAGTTCTTC.